This entry is about one T cell receptor (beta chain). The sample is drawn from a study of OX40 agonist ivuxolimab in advanced cancers. Libraries were prepared by immunoSEQ multiplex PCR; TCRdb keeps only in-frame clonotypes and omits some of them. The sample lists over 80,000 clones, approximately 84% occurring once. The CDR3 totals 16 residues. Germline assignment: CDR1 SGHTS and CDR2 YDEGEE. Germline trimming cut 3 bases from V and 1 base from J; bases unmatched to any gene: 5. Sample: CD4+ or CD8+ T cells sorted from blood, taken in a trial of the OX40 agonist ivuxolimab. The chain employs TRBV5-8 and TRBJ1-5, with 9 bases identical to TRBD1. This clonotype was sampled from an adult with an advanced solid tumor such as melanoma, head and neck, liver or kidney cancer. CDR3 DNA: TGTGCCAGCAGCTCTCCCGGACAGGGGAGCAATCAGCCCCAGCATTTT. Protein: CASSSPGQGSNQPQHF.